This T cell receptor (beta chain) appears in the sequencing data of a study of blood T cell repertoires in COVID-19. Per the original data handling: Reference gene primers were amplified, and this amplification served to estimate nucleated cell counts. Sequencing used immunoSEQ multiplex PCR; TCRdb keeps in-frame clones, though not all of them. Clonal size and the V and J genes are those of that table, whereas D and trimming came from the DNA. Here the sample spans about 180,000 clones, 75% to 80% being singletons. The germline CDR1 and CDR2 sequences are MNHEY and SMNVEV (reference sequence). The CDR3 loop spans 20 amino acids. V shed 0 bases and J 9 bases; nucleotides not matched to a gene: 18.

This clonotype was sampled from an older woman with acute or convalescent COVID-19. The sample consisted of peripheral blood. This chain connects TRBV27 to TRBJ2-4, with 12 bases matching TRBD2. CDR3 sequence: CASSLSRPASGRAGGSIQYF. The CDR3 nucleotides read TGTGCCAGCAGTTTATCCCGGCCGGCTAGCGGGAGGGCCGGAGGGTCCATTCAGTACTTC.